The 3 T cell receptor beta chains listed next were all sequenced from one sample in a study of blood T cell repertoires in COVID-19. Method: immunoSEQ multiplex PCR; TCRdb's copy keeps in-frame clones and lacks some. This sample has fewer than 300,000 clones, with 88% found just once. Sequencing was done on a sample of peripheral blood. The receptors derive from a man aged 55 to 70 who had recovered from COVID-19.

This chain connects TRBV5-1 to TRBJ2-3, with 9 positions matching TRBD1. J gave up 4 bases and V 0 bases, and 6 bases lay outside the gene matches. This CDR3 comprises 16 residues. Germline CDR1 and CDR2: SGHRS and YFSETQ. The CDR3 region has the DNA TGCGCCAGCAGCTTGGGGGACAGGGTCTCCCCAGATACGCAGTATTTT. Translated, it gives CASSLGDRVSPDTQYF.

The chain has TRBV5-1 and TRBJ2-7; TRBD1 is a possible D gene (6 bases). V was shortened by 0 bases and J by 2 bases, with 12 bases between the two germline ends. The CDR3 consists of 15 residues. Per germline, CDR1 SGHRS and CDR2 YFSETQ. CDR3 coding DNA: TGCGCCAGCAGCTTGGATACAGGGCAACCCTACGAGCAGTACTTC. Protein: CASSLDTGQPYEQYF.

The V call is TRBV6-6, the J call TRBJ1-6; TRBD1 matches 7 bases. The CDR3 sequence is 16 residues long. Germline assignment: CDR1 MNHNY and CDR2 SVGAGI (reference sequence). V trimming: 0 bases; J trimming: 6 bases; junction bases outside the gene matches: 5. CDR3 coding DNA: TGTGCCAGCAGTTACTCGAGGACAGGCTCTAATTCACCCCTCCACTTT. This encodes CASSYSRTGSNSPLHF.